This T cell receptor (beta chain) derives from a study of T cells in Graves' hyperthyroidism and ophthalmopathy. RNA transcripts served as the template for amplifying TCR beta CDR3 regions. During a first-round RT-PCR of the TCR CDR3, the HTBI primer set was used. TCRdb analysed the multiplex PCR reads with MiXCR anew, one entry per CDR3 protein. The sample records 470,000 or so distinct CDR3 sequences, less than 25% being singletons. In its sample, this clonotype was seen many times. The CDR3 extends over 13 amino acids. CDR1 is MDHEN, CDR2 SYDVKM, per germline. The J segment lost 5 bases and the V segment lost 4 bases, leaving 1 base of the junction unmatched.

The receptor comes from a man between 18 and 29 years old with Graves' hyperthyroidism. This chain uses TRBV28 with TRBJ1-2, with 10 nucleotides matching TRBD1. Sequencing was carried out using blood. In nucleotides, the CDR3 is TGTGCCAGCAGTTGGACAGGGGGGTATGGCTACACCTTC. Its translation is CASSWTGGYGYTF.